Described below is a single T cell receptor beta chain sequence and its context. The PCR used 60 Vbeta and 13 Jbeta primers. Sequenced by immunoSEQ multiplex PCR; TCRdb stores in-frame clones only, minus some. The top ten hold approximately 3% of the sample, which has 85,000 to 100,000 clones, 64% seen once. These data come from a study of cytomegalovirus exposure and HLA in healthy donors. The CDR3 covers 13 residues. Germline V gives CDR1 MNHNS, CDR2 SASEGT. The ends lost 6 bases at V and 6 bases at J; junction bases unmatched: 5. The gene calls are TRBV6-1 and TRBJ1-2; 9 positions match TRBD1. The clonotype originates from a man aged 55 to 70 in good health and CMV-seronegative. Material for sequencing was PBMCs. The CDR3 region has the DNA TGTGCCAGCAGCCGGACAGGGGATAATGGCTACACCTTC. Its protein product is CASSRTGDNGYTF.